These T cell receptor beta chains were read from a single sample in a study of CD8 T cells in Susac syndrome. Using its own MiXCR run on the immunoSEQ multiplex PCR reads, TCRdb lists one record per CDR3 protein. The sample consists of 100,000 to 150,000 distinct CDR3 sequences, 75% to 90% of them appearing once. Specimen: CD8+ T cells from PBMCs. These receptors all stem from a human donor with multiple sclerosis. The CDR3 runs from the conserved cysteine through the conserved F or W. A D gene is named only where the DNA matches it firmly. The size entry is marked missing in some rows and otherwise reads once, few, many or a size class.

-	TRBV19	-	TRBJ1-2	CASSTYLQKAENYGYTF	TGTGCCAGTAGTACTTACCTCCAAAAGGCAGAAAACTATGGCTACACCTTC
-	TRBV4-1	-	TRBJ1-1	CASSLGPGESMNTEAFF	TGCGCCAGCAGCCTGGGGCCCGGCGAGAGTATGAACACTGAAGCTTTCTTT
TRBD1	TRBV2	once	TRBJ2-3	CARVSTRGIGTDTQYF	TGTGCCAGAGTATCCACCAGGGGGATTGGCACAGATACGCAGTATTTT
-	TRBV7-8	-	TRBJ2-2	CASSPQVPNTGELFF	TGTGCCAGCAGCCCTCAGGTTCCGAACACCGGGGAGCTGTTTTTT
TRBD2	TRBV5-6	-	TRBJ2-5	CASSLGSASGSYGTQYF	TGTGCCAGCAGCTTGGGATCGGCTAGCGGGAGTTATGGGACCCAGTACTTC
TRBD1	TRBV28	-	TRBJ2-3	CASRGQGADTQYF	TGTGCCAGCCGAGGACAGGGGGCTGATACGCAGTATTTT
-	TRBV4-1	few	TRBJ2-3	CASSQGAYTDTQYF	TGCGCCAGCAGCCAAGGGGCTTACACAGATACGCAGTATTTT
-	TRBV5-1	-	TRBJ2-7	CASKQLGEYYEQYF	TGCGCCAGTAAGCAGTTAGGGGAATACTACGAGCAGTACTTC
-	TRBV19	-	TRBJ1-4	CASSIGGEATNEKLFF	TGTGCCAGTAGTATTGGAGGGGAAGCAACTAATGAAAAACTGTTTTTT
-	TRBV11-2	once	TRBJ1-1	CASSLGGSNTEAFF	TGTGCCAGCAGCTTGGGGGGATCGAACACTGAAGCTTTCTTT
-	TRBV7-9	-	TRBJ1-4	CASSLGPTNEKLFF	TGTGCCAGCAGCTTAGGACCAACTAATGAAAAACTGTTTTTT
TRBD1	TRBV24-1	-	TRBJ2-5	CATSESGGLMKTQYF	TGTGCCACCAGTGAATCAGGGGGCCTGATGAAGACCCAGTACTTC